This T cell receptor (beta chain) was identified in a study of breast tumors, draining lymph nodes, adjacent tissues. Study-wide points: The data were judged consistent with most tumor T cells coming from lymph node and expanding in tumor. Tumors had less TCR diversity than lymph nodes, more than nontumor tissue.

One entry per CDR3 protein results from TCRdb running MiXCR on the multiplex PCR reads. The sample shows about 80,000 distinct CDR3 sequences, about 21% of them seen only once. This CDR3 is 14 amino acids long. CDR1 and CDR2 from the germline V gene are LNHDA and SQIVND (reference sequence). The ends were cut back, 8 bases at V and 2 bases at J, with 14 bases in the middle. The lymph nodes were axillary draining lymph nodes from breast cancer patients. This clonotype occurred many times. Its antigen remains unknown. Sample: axillary lymph node tissue. This rearrangement joins TRBV19 to TRBJ2-3, with D perhaps matching TRBD2 (5 bases). This receptor was taken from a female donor with breast cancer. Some clones in this sample may be carry-over from other donors' samples. CDR3: CASSSPGNTDTQYF. DNA of the CDR3: TGTGCCAGTTCCAGCCCGGGGAACACAGATACGCAGTATTTT.